The 7 T cell receptor beta chains reported below all come from one sample, sequenced in a study of shared clonotypes between healthy human individuals. Here immunoSEQ multiplex PCR was the method, and the copy in TCRdb shows in-frame clones only, minus some. The data show about 520,000 clones, about 96% seen once. Material for sequencing was naive CD4+ T cells sorted from blood. Described subset: CD45RA+ positively selected. The receptor source for this set is a woman between 25 and 40 years old in good health.

The CDR3 is CASSLQGAEYGYTF. The CDR3 bases are TGTGCCAGCAGTTTACAGGGGGCGGAGTATGGCTACACCTTC. The chain joins TRBV2 to TRBJ1-2; TRBD1 matches at 9 bases. This CDR3 is 14 amino acids long. The ends lost 5 bases at V and 5 bases at J; junction bases unmatched: 6. The germline gives CDR1 SNHLY, CDR2 FYNNEI.

The V call is TRBV6-5, the J call TRBJ2-5, with a tentative D call TRBD2 (8 bases). TRBJ2-7 matches the DNA end more closely, so the J call is doubtful. The CDR3 has 13 amino acids. In germline, CDR1 is MNHEY, CDR2 SVGAGI. The CDR3 is CATYSGTVYEQYF. CDR3 in DNA: TGTGCCACCTATAGCGGGACAGTGTACGAGCAGTACTTC.

The genes are TRBV7-6 and TRBJ2-7, with D possibly TRBD2 on 6 matching bases. The germline gives CDR1 SGHVS, CDR2 FNYEAQ. CDR3 size: 13 residues. Trimming left V 8 bases short and J 4 bases short, with 15 bases between. The CDR3 nucleotides read TGTGCCAGCGCCGTCTCCGGAGGGTACGAGCAGTACTTC. This codes for CASAVSGGYEQYF. Based on the CDR3 plus reference TRBV7-6 and TRBJ2-7, the full variable domain is GAGVSQSPRYKVTKRGQDVALRCDPISGHVSLYWYRQALGQGPEFLTYFNYEAQQDKSGLPNDRFSAERPEGSISTLTIQRTEQRDSAMYRCASAVSGGYEQYFGPGTRLTVT.

The chain joins TRBV6-1 to TRBJ2-4; D is uncertain. Trimming stripped 8 bases from V and 0 bases from J, with 8 bases between. The CDR3 length is 13 residues. Germline V CDR1 and CDR2: MNHNS, SASEGT. This chain's CDR3 is CASLTVAKNIQYF. CDR3 DNA: TGTGCCAGCCTGACCGTAGCCAAAAACATTCAGTACTTC.

The chain couples TRBV10-1 to TRBJ2-1; D perhaps matches TRBD2 (6 bases). V was pared by 3 bases and J by 7 bases, with 16 bases between. The CDR3 totals 15 residues. Germline CDR1 is WNHNN and CDR2 is SYGVQD (reference sequence). CDR3 sequence reads: CASSELVAAPNEQFF. The CDR3 region has the DNA TGCGCCAGCAGTGAACTGGTAGCGGCCCCGAATGAGCAGTTCTTC.

The J gene is TRBJ2-7, the V gene TRBV5-4; the match to TRBD2 covers 9 bases. Germline V gives CDR1 SGHNT, CDR2 YYREEE (reference sequence). The CDR3 has 18 residues. The V gene end was trimmed by 0 bases and the J gene end by 6 bases; junction bases not matched to a gene: 16. The CDR3 DNA reads TGTGCCAGCAGCTTGGAACTCAACCTTCTTGCGGGAGGGGGCGAGCAGTACTTC. This codes for CASSLELNLLAGGGEQYF.

A single count supports this clone. This chain joins TRBV7-2 and TRBJ2-2; possibly TRBD2 for D (5 bases). The CDR3 covers 15 residues. The ends were cut back, 1 base at V and 4 bases at J, with 10 bases in the middle. Germline V gene sequence: CDR1 SGHTA, CDR2 FQGNSA. The CDR3, as DNA: TGTGCCAGCAGCTTAGACGGCGCGGGCACCGGGGAGCTGTTTTTT. It codes for CASSLDGAGTGELFF.